Below, 9 T cell receptor beta chains from the same sample are listed, as sequenced in a study of shared clonotypes between healthy human individuals. Profiled with immunoSEQ multiplex PCR; TCRdb holds only in-frame clones, not every one. The table includes tens of thousands of clones, roughly two thirds detected once. The sample was memory CD8+ T cells sorted from blood. Subset given: CD45RO+ cells pooled with CCR7-negative TemRA cells. The receptors here all came from a man aged 25 to 40 in good health.

This clone came up once. V and J are TRBV13 and TRBJ2-1; the D gene is possibly TRBD1 (6 bases). This CDR3 spans 16 amino acids. CDR1 and CDR2 from the germline V gene are PRHDT and FYEKMQ (reference sequence). The V and J ends lost 0 bases and 1 base respectively, with 10 bases between them. CDR3 loop: CASSLGTGISYNEQFF. The CDR3, as DNA: TGTGCCAGCAGCTTAGGGACAGGAATTTCCTACAATGAGCAGTTCTTC.

The CDR3 spells CASSQAQAYEQYF. CDR3 bases: TGCGCCAGCAGCCAAGCACAGGCCTACGAGCAGTACTTC. The chain joins TRBV4-1 to TRBJ2-7; TRBD1 might be the D (5 bases). V lost 1 base and J 2 bases, leaving 6 bases between the germline ends. Germline V gives CDR1 MGHRA, CDR2 YSYEKL. The CDR3 loop spans 13 amino acids.

The chain joins TRBV4-2 to TRBJ2-7; 8 positions agree with TRBD2. The trim removed 1 base at V and 2 bases at J, leaving 7 bases unmatched. This CDR3 contains 16 residues. Germline-derived CDR1 and CDR2 are LGHNA and YNFKEQ. The CDR3: CASSQGSGRAAYEQYF. The CDR3 bases are TGTGCCAGCAGCCAAGGGTCCGGGAGGGCCGCCTACGAGCAGTACTTC.

The chain has TRBV5-8 and TRBJ2-5, with D perhaps matching TRBD2 (5 bases). V was trimmed by 3 bases and J by 1 base, leaving 10 bases between them. This CDR3 spans 14 amino acids. Germline-derived CDR1 and CDR2 are SGHTS and YDEGEE. CDR3 region: CASSSWRSQETQYF. The CDR3 nucleotides are TGTGCCAGCAGCTCATGGAGGTCCCAAGAGACCCAGTACTTC.

V and J are TRBV10-3 and TRBJ2-3; the match to TRBD2 covers 11 bases. The CDR3 totals 17 residues. Germline V CDR1 and CDR2: ENHRY, SYGVKD. With V trimmed by 5 bases and J by 4 bases, 11 bases remained unmatched. DNA of the CDR3: TGTGCCATCAGTTTTAGCGGGAGGGCCTCTGGCGCAGATACGCAGTATTTT. Translated: CAISFSGRASGADTQYF.

The chain recombines TRBV4-1 with TRBJ2-1, with D unresolved. V dropped 1 base and J dropped 6 bases, with 10 bases sitting between them. CDR1 and CDR2 (germline): MGHRA, YSYEKL. This CDR3 is 14 amino acids long. The CDR3 nucleotides read TGCGCCAGCAGCCAAGCTCCGGAGCTCAATGAGCAGTTCTTC. As protein: CASSQAPELNEQFF.

The chain uses TRBV11-2 and TRBJ1-2, with TRBD1 matching 10 bases. Trimming took 5 bases from V and 5 from J; bases not matched to a gene: 8. The CDR3 contains 15 residues. Germline V CDR1 and CDR2: SGHAT, FQNNGV. The CDR3 DNA reads TGTGCCAGCAGCCCTACGACAGGGGGCGGGTATGGCTACACCTTC. Protein sequence: CASSPTTGGGYGYTF.

The chain carries TRBV6-5 and TRBJ2-7; D gene ambiguous. With the DNA end fitting TRBJ2-4 better, the J assignment may be wrong. The CDR3 consists of 15 residues. The germline CDR1 and CDR2 sequences are MNHEY and SVGAGI. This chain's CDR3 is CASSYSTGAKNIQYF. CDR3 sequence (DNA): TGTGCCAGCAGTTACTCGACTGGGGCCAAAAACATTCAGTACTTC.

This clone was counted only a few times. The CDR3 nucleotides are TGTGCCAGAGTCCTGGCTAGCGGTACCTACGAGCAGTACTTC. It yields the protein CARVLASGTYEQYF. The rearrangement uses TRBV5-3 and TRBJ2-7; TRBD2 aligns across 7 bases. TRBV5-3 is filed as an ORF, its function uncertain. The CDR3 runs 14 residues. With V trimmed by 7 bases and J by 2 bases, 9 bases remained unmatched.